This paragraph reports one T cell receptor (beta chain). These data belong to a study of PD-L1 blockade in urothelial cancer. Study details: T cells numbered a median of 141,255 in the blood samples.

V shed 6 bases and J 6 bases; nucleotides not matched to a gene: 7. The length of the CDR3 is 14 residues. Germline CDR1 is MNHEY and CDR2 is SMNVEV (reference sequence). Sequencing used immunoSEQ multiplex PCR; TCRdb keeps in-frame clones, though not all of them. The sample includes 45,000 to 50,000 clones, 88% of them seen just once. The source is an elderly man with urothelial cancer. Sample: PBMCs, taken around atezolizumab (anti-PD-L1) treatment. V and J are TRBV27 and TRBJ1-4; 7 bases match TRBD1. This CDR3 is CASRAQGLYEKLFF. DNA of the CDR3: TGTGCCAGCAGGGCACAGGGGTTGTATGAAAAACTGTTTTTT.